The sequence of this T cell receptor (delta chain) was determined in a study of γδ T cells in repeated Plasmodium falciparum infection. Vgamma9/Vdelta2+ and Vdelta2-negative gammadelta T cells were flow-sorted from PBMC for bulk sequencing. In this sample, this clone turned up a few times. Its antigen is unknown. TCRdb ran CATT on the multiplex PCR reads. This table holds roughly 93,000 delta-chain clones, approximately 1% found once. Study conclusions and caveats: One small rural Malian village, predominantly a single ethnic group, supplied the cohort. Malian children's Vdelta2-negative repertoires appeared more expanded and less diverse than Australians'.

From germline, CDR1 is TSWWSYY and CDR2 QGS. V shed 1 base, J shed 4 bases, and the junction held 7 bases outside the gene matches. This CDR3 contains 17 residues. The specimen was gamma-delta T cells from blood. This rearrangement joins TRDV1 to TRDJ1; 12 bases line up with TRDD3. The sequence was obtained from a pool of human donors (malaria-infected and uninfected, not separated). The CDR3 nucleotides read TGTGCTCTTGGGGAACATACTGGGGGATACTTAAGCGATAAACTCATCTTT. It yields the protein CALGEHTGGYLSDKLIF.